Each of the 23 T cell receptor beta chains below was sequenced from the same sample in a study of shared clonotypes between healthy human individuals. Data came from immunoSEQ multiplex PCR; TCRdb stores just in-frame clones and leaves some out. The profile shows 1,100,000 or so clones, about 84% of them singletons. The material sequenced was memory CD4+ T cells from PBMCs. The subset denotes: CD45RA-negative fraction. These TCRs come from a man aged 18 to 30 in good health. Some clones in this sample may be carry-over from other donors' samples.

The rearrangement joins TRBV5-1 to TRBJ1-2; D is possibly TRBD1 (5 bases). CDR3 length: 14 amino acids. The V gene's germline CDR1 is SGHRS and CDR2 YFSETQ. V was shortened by 3 bases and J by 6 bases, with 15 bases between the two germline ends. The CDR3 reads CASSSSSWGDGYTF. As DNA, the CDR3 is TGCGCCAGCAGCTCCTCCTCATGGGGCGATGGCTACACCTTC.

The genes are TRBV7-8 and TRBJ2-3; D unresolved. V lost 3 bases to trimming and J lost 3 bases, with 10 bases between them. Per germline, CDR1 SGHVS and CDR2 FQNEAQ. The CDR3 totals 14 residues. CDR3 amino acids: CASSFRVGTDTQYF. The CDR3 DNA reads as TGTGCCAGCAGCTTCCGGGTAGGGACAGATACGCAGTATTTT.

This chain links TRBV7-3 with TRBJ2-3; 7 bases agree with TRBD2. The CDR3 is 16 amino acids. After removal of 4 bases from V and 1 base from J, the junction contained 8 bases not matched to a gene. CDR1 and CDR2 from the germline V gene are SGHTA and FQGTGA. The DNA for the CDR3 is TGTGCCAGCAGCTCCCCGGGTGGGGGGGGCACAGATACGCAGTATTTT. Translation gives CASSSPGGGGTDTQYF.

This clone was counted only a few times. This rearrangement joins TRBV28 to TRBJ2-1; 12 bases match TRBD2. The CDR3 runs to 14 residues. In germline, CDR1 is MDHEN, CDR2 SYDVKM. The V segment lost 6 bases and the J segment 8 bases; nucleotides outside the gene matches: 5. The CDR3: CASSLAGGPYEQFF. CDR3 in DNA: TGTGCCAGCAGCCTAGCGGGAGGGCCGTATGAGCAGTTCTTC. The full variable domain, with the rest looked up from reference TRBV28 and TRBJ2-1, is DVKVTQSSRYLVKRTGEKVFLECVQDMDHENMFWYRQDPGLGLRLIYFSYDVKMKEKGDIPEGYSVSREKKERFSLILESASTNQTSMYLCASSLAGGPYEQFFGPGTRLTVL.

A word on this clone: Other DNA sequences from this sample encode an identical CDR3 as well. This chain connects TRBV28 to TRBJ2-3; TRBD2 matches 8 bases. Germline values: CDR1 MDHEN, CDR2 SYDVKM. The junction had 1 base not matched to a gene; V was cut back by 5 bases and J by 0 bases. This CDR3 comprises 14 residues. CDR3 sequence: CASSLAGSTDTQYF. The CDR3 DNA follows: TGTGCCAGCAGTCTAGCGGGTAGCACAGATACGCAGTATTTT.

The chain has TRBV7-2 and TRBJ2-7, with TRBD2 matching 9 bases. There are 17 residues in the CDR3. V lost 1 base to trimming and J lost 2 bases; unmatched junction nucleotides: 9. Germline CDR1 and CDR2: SGHTA and FQGNSA. The CDR3 region is CASSLGPRGGRAYEQYF. The CDR3 bases are TGTGCCAGCAGCTTAGGCCCCAGGGGCGGGAGGGCCTACGAGCAGTACTTC. The whole variable domain, remainder taken from reference TRBV7-2 and TRBJ2-7, is GAGVSQSPSNKVTEKGKDVELRCDPISGHTALYWYRQSLGQGLEFLIYFQGNSAPDKSGLPSDRFSAERTGGSVSTLTIQRTQQEDSAVYLCASSLGPRGGRAYEQYFGPGTRLTVT.

The chain recombines TRBV7-9 with TRBJ1-4; 8 nucleotides align to TRBD1. Germline loops: CDR1 SEHNR, CDR2 FQNEAQ (reference sequence). The CDR3 has 13 residues. After removal of 5 bases from V and 7 bases from J, the junction contained 3 bases not matched to a gene. CDR3: CASSTGTGEKLFF. For the CDR3, the DNA is TGTGCCAGCAGCACCGGGACAGGTGAAAAACTGTTTTTT.

This sequence joins TRBV6-5 and TRBJ2-1, with TRBD1 matching 8 bases. There are 15 residues in the CDR3. The V and J ends lost 6 bases and 1 base, in that order; junction bases with no gene match: 5. CDR1 is MNHEY and CDR2 is SVGAGI in the germline V gene. CDR3 in DNA: TGTGCCAGCAGCAACGACAGGGGATCCTACAATGAGCAGTTCTTC. Amino acids: CASSNDRGSYNEQFF.

The chain recombines TRBV11-2 with TRBJ1-3; 11 bases match TRBD1. Trimming removed 2 bases from V and 4 bases from J; junction bases left unmatched: 7. Germline loops: CDR1 SGHAT, CDR2 FQNNGV. The CDR3 length is 17 residues. The CDR3 bases are TGTGCCAGCAGCTTACCGACCGGGACAGGGGGAGGAAACACCATATATTTT. Protein product: CASSLPTGTGGGNTIYF.

Of note for this clone: Other DNA sequences of this sample code for an identical CDR3. This chain links TRBV5-6 with TRBJ1-2; D gene ambiguous. Trimming removed 2 bases at V and 3 bases at J, with 5 bases between. Looked up from germline, CDR1 is SGHDT and CDR2 is YYEEEE. CDR3 size: 12 residues. The CDR3 sequence: CASSLTDYGYTF. DNA for the CDR3: TGTGCCAGCAGCTTAACAGACTATGGCTACACCTTC.

The V and J genes are TRBV18 and TRBJ2-3; possibly TRBD2 for D (6 bases). V shed 1 base and J shed 2 bases, with 10 bases lying between them. Germline V gene sequence: CDR1 KGHSH, CDR2 LQKENI. This CDR3 is built from 15 residues. The CDR3 bases are TGTGCCAGCTCACCACTCAGCGGGTACACAGATACGCAGTATTTT. Protein sequence: CASSPLSGYTDTQYF.

The V call is TRBV28, the J call TRBJ2-5; TRBD2 agrees at 10 bases. The V gene end was trimmed by 0 bases and the J gene end by 5 bases; junction bases not matched to a gene: 6. CDR3 length: 16 amino acids. Per germline, CDR1 MDHEN and CDR2 SYDVKM. The CDR3 sequence: CASSLWASGRVETQYF. The CDR3 DNA sequence: TGTGCCAGCAGTTTATGGGCTAGCGGGAGAGTTGAGACCCAGTACTTC. Looking up the rest from reference TRBV28 and TRBJ2-5 gives the full variable domain: DVKVTQSSRYLVKRTGEKVFLECVQDMDHENMFWYRQDPGLGLRLIYFSYDVKMKEKGDIPEGYSVSREKKERFSLILESASTNQTSMYLCASSLWASGRVETQYFGPGTRLLVL.

The rearrangement joins TRBV5-1 to TRBJ2-5; 7 nucleotides agree with TRBD2. Germline CDR1 reads SGHRS; CDR2 reads YFSETQ. V was clipped by 3 bases and J by 5 bases; unmatched bases: 7. The CDR3 length is 14 residues. The CDR3 nucleotides are TGCGCCAGCAGCTGGGGACTTAGCGGGGAGACCCAGTACTTC. This gives the protein CASSWGLSGETQYF.

The J gene is TRBJ2-7, the V gene TRBV6-6, with 7 bases aligning to TRBD2. Germline CDR1 MNHNY, CDR2 SVGAGI (reference sequence). CDR3 length equals 13 residues. The trim removed 6 bases at V and 7 bases at J, leaving 9 bases unmatched. The CDR3 nucleotides read TGTGCCAGCAGCTCCGGGGGGTTTTTAGAGCAGTACTTC. It yields the protein CASSSGGFLEQYF.

This chain links TRBV5-1 with TRBJ2-5, with TRBD1 matching 10 bases. After removal of 0 bases from V and 1 base from J, the junction contained 3 bases not matched to a gene. This CDR3 is 16 amino acids long. From germline, CDR1 is SGHRS and CDR2 YFSETQ. The CDR3 DNA follows: TGCGCCAGCAGCTTGGGGGGACAGGGGTTCCAAGAGACCCAGTACTTC. Protein sequence: CASSLGGQGFQETQYF. The full variable domain, its missing parts supplied by reference TRBV5-1 and TRBJ2-5, is KAGVTQTPRYLIKTRGQQVTLSCSPISGHRSVSWYQQTPGQGLQFLFEYFSETQRNKGNFPGRFSGRQFSNSRSEMNVSTLELGDSALYLCASSLGGQGFQETQYFGPGTRLLVL.

This clone occurred once. The chain carries TRBV5-4 and TRBJ1-2; unclear D gene. Germline-derived CDR1 and CDR2 are SGHNT and YYREEE (reference sequence). The CDR3 has 15 amino acids. V lost 4 bases to trimming and J lost 3 bases, with 16 bases between them. This CDR3 reads CASSASSGSYYGYTF. As DNA, the CDR3 is TGTGCCAGCAGCGCCTCCTCGGGGTCCTACTATGGCTACACCTTC.

This chain uses TRBV5-4 with TRBJ2-3; D is possibly TRBD1 or TRBD2 (5 bases each). Trimming removed 6 bases at V and 5 bases at J, with 19 bases between. This CDR3 contains 15 residues. CDR1 SGHNT and CDR2 YYREEE come from the germline V gene (reference sequence). The CDR3 DNA sequence: TGTGCCAGCACAACCGGGGCAGCAACTCTAGATACGCAGTATTTT. Amino acid sequence: CASTTGAATLDTQYF. Drawing the rest from reference TRBV5-4 and TRBJ2-3, the complete variable domain is ETGVTQSPTHLIKTRGQQVTLRCSSQSGHNTVSWYQQALGQGPQFIFQYYREEENGRGNFPPRFSGLQFPNYSSELNVNALELDDSALYLCASTTGAATLDTQYFGPGTRLTVL.

There are a few counts of this clone. This chain links TRBV7-2 with TRBJ1-5, with D perhaps matching TRBD1 (6 bases). The V end lost 1 base, the J end lost 9 bases, and 25 bases lay between the germline ends. Germline V gives CDR1 SGHTA, CDR2 FQGNSA. The CDR3 covers 18 residues. CDR3 sequence: CASSLGTDRRAVGGPQHF. For the CDR3, the DNA is TGTGCCAGCAGCTTAGGTACTGACAGGCGAGCCGTAGGAGGGCCCCAGCATTTT.

J is TRBJ2-1 and V is TRBV28; 10 nucleotides align to TRBD2. The V segment lost 2 bases and the J segment 10 bases; nucleotides outside the gene matches: 11. Germline V gene lookup returns CDR1 MDHEN and CDR2 SYDVKM. The CDR3 extends over 16 amino acids. This CDR3 is CASSLPGLATVGEQFF. The CDR3 nucleotides are TGTGCCAGCAGTTTACCGGGACTAGCGACGGTAGGGGAGCAGTTCTTC.

The chain has TRBV7-8 and TRBJ2-7, with unresolved D. The CDR3 length is 15 residues. Trimming left V 5 bases short and J 1 base short, with 15 bases between. The germline V gene encodes CDR1 SGHVS and CDR2 FQNEAQ. The CDR3 reads CASSPLTLVSYEQYF. Here the CDR3 DNA reads TGTGCCAGCAGCCCCCTTACGCTAGTATCCTACGAGCAGTACTTC.

This chain connects TRBV7-2 to TRBJ2-2; D gene uncertain. Between the trimmed V and J ends, which lost 5 bases and 6 bases, there was a span of 7 bases. From germline, CDR1 is SGHTA and CDR2 FQGNSA. The CDR3 length is 12 residues. CDR3 in DNA: TGTGCCAGCAGCCCGATGGCCGGGGAGCTGTTTTTT. Its protein is CASSPMAGELFF.

A remark on this clone: In the same sample, other DNA sequences code for this CDR3. The V call is TRBV29-1, the J call TRBJ1-3; no definite D call. This CDR3 is built from 13 residues. The germline V and J ends were trimmed by 4 bases and 0 bases, with 7 bases remaining between them. Per germline, CDR1 SQVTM and CDR2 ANQGSEA. CDR3 protein: CSVGLSSGNTIYF. In nucleotides, the CDR3 is TGCAGCGTTGGTCTGTCCTCTGGAAACACCATATATTTT.

The chain carries TRBV4-1 and TRBJ1-5; D is undetermined. The V gene's germline CDR1 is MGHRA and CDR2 YSYEKL. The CDR3 totals 15 residues. With 0 bases removed from V and 5 bases from J, the gap between germline ends came to 11 bases. Here the CDR3 reads CASSQDLLNYQPQHF. As DNA, the CDR3 is TGCGCCAGCAGCCAAGATCTACTGAATTATCAGCCCCAGCATTTT.